The entry below gives a single TCR beta chain sequence along with its context. Germline loops: CDR1 ENHRY, CDR2 SYGVKD. Deletions cut 0 bases from V and 2 bases from J, with 7 bases between. The length of the CDR3 is 15 residues. This specimen belongs to a study of shared clonotypes between healthy human individuals. Clones were sequenced by immunoSEQ multiplex PCR, and TCRdb holds only the in-frame ones, with some missing. The sample lists over a million clones, over 95% seen once, with over 1% in the top ten. The chain is built from TRBV10-3 and TRBJ2-2; D not certain. The material sequenced was naive CD4+ T cells sorted from blood. This sample's subset: CD45RA+ positively selected. The TCR was taken from a man younger than 45 in good health. The chain's CDR3 is CAISESGFNTGELFF. Here the CDR3 DNA reads TGTGCCATCAGTGAGTCGGGTTTCAACACCGGGGAGCTGTTTTTT.